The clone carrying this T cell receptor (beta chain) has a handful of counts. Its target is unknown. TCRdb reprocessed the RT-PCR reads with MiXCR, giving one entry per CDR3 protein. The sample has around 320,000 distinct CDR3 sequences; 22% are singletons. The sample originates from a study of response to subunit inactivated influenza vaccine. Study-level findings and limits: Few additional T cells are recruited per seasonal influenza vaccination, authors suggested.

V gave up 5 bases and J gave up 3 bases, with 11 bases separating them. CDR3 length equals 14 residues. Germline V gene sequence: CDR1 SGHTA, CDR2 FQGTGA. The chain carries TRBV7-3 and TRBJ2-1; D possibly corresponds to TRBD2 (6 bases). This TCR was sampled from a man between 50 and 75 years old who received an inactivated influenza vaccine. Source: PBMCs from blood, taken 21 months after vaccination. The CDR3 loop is CASSTSTNYNEQFF. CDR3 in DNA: TGTGCCAGCAGCACTAGCACCAACTACAATGAGCAGTTCTTC.